The 12 T cell receptor beta chains below come from one sample, sequenced in a study of early T cells in non-severe SARS-CoV-2 infection. TCRdb re-called the 5' RACE reads through MiXCR, storing one row per CDR3 protein. The sample yields 65,000 to 90,000 distinct CDR3 sequences, approximately 13% seen once. What was sequenced was whole blood. The receptors originated from an adult who was a healthcare worker with PCR-confirmed SARS-CoV-2 infection or an uninfected control (not recorded which).

By share of the sample, this clonotype is medium-sized (0.01 to 0.1%). CDR3 coding DNA: TGCAGCGTTCAGGCCAGTTCGGGCACTGAAGCTTTCTTT. Amino acids: CSVQASSGTEAFF. J is TRBJ1-1 and V is TRBV29-1; D unclear. This CDR3 region has 13 residues. Germline lookup yields CDR1 SQVTM and CDR2 ANQGSEA. V lost 5 bases, J lost 4 bases, and 14 bases lay in between.

This clonotype has a handful of counts. The gene calls are TRBV5-1 and TRBJ2-1, with D unresolved. CDR3 length: 16 residues. Trimming shortened V by 2 bases and J by 0 bases, and 12 bases separated the two germline ends. Germline V lookup: CDR1 SGHRS, CDR2 YFSETQ. CDR3 in DNA: TGCGCCAGCAGCTTACTCCAGGCAAGCTCCTACAATGAGCAGTTCTTC. This translates into CASSLLQASSYNEQFF.

This chain connects TRBV24-1 to TRBJ2-5, with 7 bases identical to TRBD1. The CDR3 covers 14 residues. The germline CDR1 and CDR2 sequences are KGHDR and SFDVKD. V lost 5 bases, J lost 0 bases, and 2 bases stayed unmatched. DNA of the CDR3: TGTGCCACCAGTGGGGGACAGAACCAAGAGACCCAGTACTTC. Its translation: CATSGGQNQETQYF.

This clonotype appeared many times. V and J are TRBV6-6 and TRBJ1-1, with TRBD1 identical over 8 bases. The CDR3 is made up of 15 amino acids. Germline values: CDR1 MNHNY, CDR2 SVGAGI (reference sequence). Unmatched junction bases numbered 7, after V lost 0 bases and J lost 7 bases. The CDR3 coding sequence is TGTGCCAGCAGTTACTCGAGACAGGGGAATGATGAAGCTTTCTTT. Amino acid sequence: CASSYSRQGNDEAFF.

The V gene is TRBV10-3, the J gene TRBJ2-2; D is uncertain. The V gene lost 2 bases and the J gene lost 3 bases, with 19 bases spanning the gap. The germline V gene encodes CDR1 ENHRY and CDR2 SYGVKD. The CDR3 has 18 amino acids. CDR3 DNA sequence: TGTGCCATCAGTGAGACCTCCTTTCTAGGGCCGCACACCGGGGAGCTGTTTTTT. Translated: CAISETSFLGPHTGELFF.

This clonotype occurred many times. V is TRBV7-9 and J is TRBJ2-7; 10 positions agree with TRBD1. This CDR3 contains 15 residues. V gave up 5 bases and J gave up 5 bases; unmatched junction bases: 9. Germline CDR1 SEHNR, CDR2 FQNEAQ (reference sequence). CDR3 region: CASSHGQGEEDEQYF. The DNA of the CDR3 is TGTGCCAGCAGCCATGGACAGGGGGAGGAAGACGAGCAGTACTTC.

This clonotype was found many times. The chain has TRBV7-2 and TRBJ2-1; TRBD2 matches at 7 bases. Germline-derived CDR1 and CDR2 are SGHTA and FQGNSA. V gave up 0 bases and J gave up 4 bases; unmatched junction bases: 6. This CDR3 spans 16 amino acids. CDR3 amino acids: CASSLASGEFYNEQFF. The CDR3 DNA reads as TGTGCCAGCAGCTTAGCCAGCGGGGAATTTTACAATGAGCAGTTCTTC.

The chain combines TRBV7-3 with TRBJ1-1; D is perhaps TRBD1 (6 bases). Germline loops: CDR1 SGHTA, CDR2 FQGTGA. The length of the CDR3 is 14 residues. With 3 bases removed from V and 1 base from J, the gap between germline ends came to 9 bases. CDR3 protein: CASSLTGRNTEAFF. In DNA form, the CDR3 reads TGTGCCAGCAGCTTGACAGGCCGGAACACTGAAGCTTTCTTT.

This rearrangement joins TRBV11-2 to TRBJ2-1; tentative D call: TRBD2 (5 bases). The CDR3 has 16 residues. Per germline, CDR1 SGHAT and CDR2 FQNNGV. The germline V and J ends were trimmed by 5 bases and 3 bases, with 17 bases remaining between them. Here the CDR3 reads CASSPSPVEGYNEQFF. The CDR3 DNA reads TGTGCCAGCAGCCCGAGTCCAGTTGAGGGCTACAATGAGCAGTTCTTC.

This clonotype appeared a single time. J is TRBJ2-2 and V is TRBV5-5, with D perhaps matching TRBD1 (5 bases). Trimming stripped 0 bases from V and 4 bases from J, with 7 bases between. Looked up from germline, CDR1 is SGHKS and CDR2 is YYEKEE (reference sequence). The CDR3 contains 14 residues. The CDR3 sequence is CASSLGQTTGELFF. CDR3 sequence (DNA): TGTGCCAGCAGCTTGGGACAGACCACCGGGGAGCTGTTTTTT.

The chain joins TRBV30 to TRBJ1-5, with no clear D. CDR1 GTSNPN and CDR2 SVGIG come from the germline V gene (reference sequence). The CDR3 runs 16 residues. The germline V and J ends were trimmed by 1 base and 5 bases, with 18 bases remaining between them. CDR3 loop: CAWSERGKGGDQPQHF. The CDR3 DNA reads TGTGCCTGGAGTGAACGGGGAAAAGGCGGGGATCAGCCCCAGCATTTT.

The chain joins TRBV20-1 to TRBJ2-4; 10 nucleotides match TRBD2. This CDR3 is 17 amino acids long. Trimming at V came to 0 bases and at J to 8 bases, leaving 13 bases not matched to a gene. Germline V CDR1 and CDR2: DFQATT, SNEGSKA (reference sequence). The CDR3 reads CSARDAVTSGTGDIQYF. CDR3 DNA sequence: TGCAGTGCTAGAGATGCCGTAACTAGCGGGACCGGAGACATTCAGTACTTC.